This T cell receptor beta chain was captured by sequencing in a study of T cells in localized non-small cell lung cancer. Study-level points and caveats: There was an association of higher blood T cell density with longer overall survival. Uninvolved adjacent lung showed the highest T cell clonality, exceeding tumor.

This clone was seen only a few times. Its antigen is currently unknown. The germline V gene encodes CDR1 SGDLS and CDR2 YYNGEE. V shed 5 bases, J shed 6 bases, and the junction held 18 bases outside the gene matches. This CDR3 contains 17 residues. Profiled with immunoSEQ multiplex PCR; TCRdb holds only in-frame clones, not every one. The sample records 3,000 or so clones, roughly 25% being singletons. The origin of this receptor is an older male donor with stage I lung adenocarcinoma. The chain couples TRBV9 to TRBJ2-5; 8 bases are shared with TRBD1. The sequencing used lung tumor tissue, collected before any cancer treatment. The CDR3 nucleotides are TGTGCCAGCAGTGAAGGGTCAGGGGGCGCCCAAATAAAGACCCAGTACTTC. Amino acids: CASSEGSGGAQIKTQYF. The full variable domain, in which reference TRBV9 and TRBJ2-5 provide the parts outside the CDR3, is DSGVTQTPKHLITATGQRVTLRCSPRSGDLSVYWYQQSLDQGLQFLIQYYNGEERAKGNILERFSAQQFPDLHSELNLSSLELGDSALYFCASSEGSGGAQIKTQYFGPGTRLLVL.